This TCR beta chain was captured by sequencing in a study of PD-L1 blockade in urothelial cancer. The overall study: In the mid-2010s, patients got going on atezolizumab, taking 1,200 mg intravenously every 3 weeks. Across blood samples, T cells had a median count of 141,255.

Data came from immunoSEQ multiplex PCR; TCRdb stores just in-frame clones and leaves some out. The sample has 41,000 or so clones, 82% seen once. After removal of 9 bases from V and 9 bases from J, the junction contained 10 bases not matched to a gene. The CDR3 has 13 residues. In germline, CDR1 is MNHNS, CDR2 SASEGT. The sequence was collected from a man aged 60-69 years with urothelial cancer. The chain carries TRBV6-1 and TRBJ2-7; TRBD2 matches at 11 bases. This material consisted of PBMCs, taken around atezolizumab (anti-PD-L1) treatment. The CDR3, as DNA: TGTGCCAGTAAACTAGCGGGGGCCCAAGGGCAGTACTTC. Its protein product is CASKLAGAQGQYF.